The 2 T cell receptor beta chains listed next were all sequenced from one sample in a study of T cells in pancreatic ductal adenocarcinoma. Some clones are missing from TCRdb's copy, which holds only in-frame ones; the method was immunoSEQ multiplex PCR. The table has 16,000 or so clones, approximately 89% seen once; the top ten hold more than 15%. The selected patients with pancreatic ductal adenocarcinoma had surgery but no neoadjuvant therapy. Sample: PBMCs. The receptors were sampled from a human donor with pancreatic ductal adenocarcinoma.

The rearrangement joins TRBV7-9 to TRBJ2-7, with D perhaps matching TRBD2 (6 bases). Trimming shortened V by 2 bases and J by 2 bases, and 25 bases separated the two germline ends. The V gene's germline CDR1 is SEHNR and CDR2 FQNEAQ (reference sequence). The CDR3 totals 19 residues. The CDR3 DNA follows: TGTGCCAGCAGCTTATCAATGCGTTGGGCGGGACTCTCCGCCTACGAGCAGTACTTC. Translating it yields CASSLSMRWAGLSAYEQYF.

The rearrangement uses TRBV19 and TRBJ1-4; 8 nucleotides align to TRBD1. From germline, CDR1 is LNHDA and CDR2 SQIVND (reference sequence). After removal of 2 bases from V and 7 bases from J, the junction contained 9 bases not matched to a gene. This CDR3 comprises 16 residues. CDR3 in amino acids: CASSIHQGALGEKLFF. As DNA, the CDR3 is TGTGCCAGTAGTATACACCAGGGGGCCCTTGGTGAAAAACTGTTTTTT.